Here is one TCR beta chain with its context. Under the authors' procedure: Amplification of reference gene primers provided the estimated nucleated cell counts. Here immunoSEQ multiplex PCR was the method, and the copy in TCRdb shows in-frame clones only, minus some. That table furnishes V, J and clone size, whereas the DNA furnished D and trimming. The sample consists of 14,000 to 15,000 clones, around 92% of them appearing once. In germline, CDR1 is SEHNR, CDR2 FQNEAQ (reference sequence). This CDR3 spans 13 amino acids. The V and J ends lost 6 bases and 2 bases, in that order; junction bases with no gene match: 4. These data originate in a study of blood T cell repertoires in COVID-19. Study overall: The study drew acute and convalescent COVID-19 samples from the United States, Italy and Spain. From T cells, B-cell-depleted T cells, or PBMCs came the material, which was cDNA or gDNA.

V and J are TRBV7-9 and TRBJ2-7, with TRBD1 identical over 7 bases. The sequenced sample consisted of peripheral blood. This clonotype was obtained from a human donor with active COVID-19. The donor label of this sample is uncertain. The CDR3 DNA sequence: TGTGCCAGCAGACACAGGGGCACCTACGAGCAGTACTTC. It translates to CASRHRGTYEQYF.